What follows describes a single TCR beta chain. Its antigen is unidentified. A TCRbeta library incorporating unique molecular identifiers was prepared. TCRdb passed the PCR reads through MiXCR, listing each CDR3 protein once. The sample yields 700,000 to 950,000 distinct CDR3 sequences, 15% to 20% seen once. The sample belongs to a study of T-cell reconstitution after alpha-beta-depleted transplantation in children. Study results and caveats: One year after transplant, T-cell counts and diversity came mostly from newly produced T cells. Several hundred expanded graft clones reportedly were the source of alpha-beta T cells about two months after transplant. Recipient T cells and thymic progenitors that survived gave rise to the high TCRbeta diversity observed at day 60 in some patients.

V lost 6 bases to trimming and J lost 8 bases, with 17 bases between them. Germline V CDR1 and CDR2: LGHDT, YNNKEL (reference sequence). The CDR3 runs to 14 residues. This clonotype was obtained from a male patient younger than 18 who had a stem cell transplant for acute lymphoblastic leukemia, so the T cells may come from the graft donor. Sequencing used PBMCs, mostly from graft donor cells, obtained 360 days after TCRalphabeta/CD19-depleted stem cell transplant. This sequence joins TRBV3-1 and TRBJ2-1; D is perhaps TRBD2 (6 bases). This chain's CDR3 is CASRQHGSRDEQFF. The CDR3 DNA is TGTGCCAGCAGACAACACGGGAGCCGCGATGAGCAGTTCTTC.